The 9 T cell receptor beta chains in this list originate from one sample, sequenced in a study of identifying expanded T cells in peripheral blood. The assay was immunoSEQ multiplex PCR, and TCRdb's table has in-frame clones only and misses some. The data contain about 91,000 clones, approximately 90% of them singletons. Sequenced: blood. Every receptor here comes from a person aged 18 to 70 in good health.

The gene calls are TRBV29-1 and TRBJ2-3; 7 bases are a match to TRBD1. The CDR3 spans 14 residues. The V gene end was trimmed by 4 bases and the J gene end by 1 base; junction bases not matched to a gene: 5. The V gene's germline CDR1 is SQVTM and CDR2 ANQGSEA. The chain's CDR3 is CSVGLGGGTDTQYF. The DNA of the CDR3 is TGCAGCGTTGGGTTAGGGGGCGGCACAGATACGCAGTATTTT.

V and J are TRBV18 and TRBJ2-3; no clear D. Germline CDR1 reads KGHSH; CDR2 reads LQKENI. The CDR3 spans 16 residues. V was trimmed by 1 base and J by 3 bases, leaving 14 bases between them. The CDR3, as DNA: TGTGCCAGCTCACCACGACCCCCAATCAGAACAGATACGCAGTATTTT. It translates to CASSPRPPIRTDTQYF.

The CDR3 loop reads CASSDGQSSTDTQYF. CDR3 bases: TGTGCCAGCAGTGATGGACAGAGCAGCACAGATACGCAGTATTTT. V gene TRBV6-1 combines with J gene TRBJ2-3, with D possibly matching TRBD1 (6 bases). CDR1 and CDR2 (germline): MNHNS, SASEGT. The CDR3 runs 15 residues. Trimming stripped 3 bases from V and 0 bases from J, with 10 bases between.

The chain joins TRBV18 to TRBJ1-4; 9 nucleotides match TRBD1. This CDR3 spans 14 amino acids. With 3 bases clipped from V and 7 bases from J, the junction kept 3 bases outside the gene matches. Germline V CDR1 and CDR2: KGHSH, LQKENI. The CDR3 sequence: CASSPPGQGEKLFF. Here the CDR3 DNA reads TGTGCCAGCTCACCTCCGGGACAGGGTGAAAAACTGTTTTTT. The complete variable domain, with remaining parts taken from reference TRBV18 and TRBJ1-4, reads NAGVMQNPRHLVRRRGQEARLRCSPMKGHSHVYWYRQLPEEGLKFMVYLQKENIIDESGMPKERFSAEFPKEGPSILRIQQVVRGDSAAYFCASSPPGQGEKLFFGSGTQLSVL.

The chain carries TRBV30 and TRBJ2-7; 7 positions match TRBD1. The CDR3 length is 14 residues. Germline CDR1 is GTSNPN and CDR2 is SVGIG (reference sequence). Trimming took 1 base from V and 2 from J; bases not matched to a gene: 5. This chain's CDR3 is CAWSGTGNPYEQYF. For the CDR3, the DNA is TGTGCCTGGAGTGGGACAGGAAACCCCTACGAGCAGTACTTC.

This clone has only one observation. V is TRBV6-6 and J is TRBJ1-1; D is unresolved. The CDR3 sequence is 13 residues long. V lost 0 bases to trimming and J lost 1 base, with 3 bases between them. The germline V gene encodes CDR1 MNHNY and CDR2 SVGAGI (reference sequence). This CDR3 reads CASSYSRNTEAFF. The CDR3 region has the DNA TGTGCCAGCAGTTACTCAAGGAACACTGAAGCTTTCTTT.

The chain links TRBV6-4 to TRBJ2-2; 11 positions agree with TRBD2. Germline V gene data show CDR1 as MRHNA and CDR2 as SNTAGT. Trimming cost V 4 bases and J 7 bases; bases outside gene matches: 5. CDR3 length equals 15 residues. CDR3 sequence (DNA): TGTGCCAGCAGTGCACTAGCGGGAGAATTCGGGGAGCTGTTTTTT. As protein: CASSALAGEFGELFF.

Only one count was recorded for this clone. This chain connects TRBV4-3 to TRBJ2-2; D is perhaps TRBD2 (5 bases). Germline CDR1 LGHNA, CDR2 YSLEER. Trimming removed 4 bases from V and 3 bases from J, with 12 bases in between. The CDR3 length is 15 residues. CDR3 residues: CASSPGDRHTGELFF. CDR3 DNA sequence: TGCGCCAGCAGCCCCGGGGATAGACACACCGGGGAGCTGTTTTTT.

V usage is TRBV10-1 and J usage is TRBJ2-5; tentatively, D is TRBD1 or TRBD2 (6 bases each). This CDR3 is 14 amino acids long. Germline values: CDR1 WNHNN, CDR2 SYGVQD (reference sequence). V was cut by 4 bases and J by 5 bases, with 14 bases left in between. CDR3: CASSGRGTPETQYF. CDR3 DNA: TGCGCCAGCAGTGGCCGCGGGACACCGGAGACCCAGTACTTC.